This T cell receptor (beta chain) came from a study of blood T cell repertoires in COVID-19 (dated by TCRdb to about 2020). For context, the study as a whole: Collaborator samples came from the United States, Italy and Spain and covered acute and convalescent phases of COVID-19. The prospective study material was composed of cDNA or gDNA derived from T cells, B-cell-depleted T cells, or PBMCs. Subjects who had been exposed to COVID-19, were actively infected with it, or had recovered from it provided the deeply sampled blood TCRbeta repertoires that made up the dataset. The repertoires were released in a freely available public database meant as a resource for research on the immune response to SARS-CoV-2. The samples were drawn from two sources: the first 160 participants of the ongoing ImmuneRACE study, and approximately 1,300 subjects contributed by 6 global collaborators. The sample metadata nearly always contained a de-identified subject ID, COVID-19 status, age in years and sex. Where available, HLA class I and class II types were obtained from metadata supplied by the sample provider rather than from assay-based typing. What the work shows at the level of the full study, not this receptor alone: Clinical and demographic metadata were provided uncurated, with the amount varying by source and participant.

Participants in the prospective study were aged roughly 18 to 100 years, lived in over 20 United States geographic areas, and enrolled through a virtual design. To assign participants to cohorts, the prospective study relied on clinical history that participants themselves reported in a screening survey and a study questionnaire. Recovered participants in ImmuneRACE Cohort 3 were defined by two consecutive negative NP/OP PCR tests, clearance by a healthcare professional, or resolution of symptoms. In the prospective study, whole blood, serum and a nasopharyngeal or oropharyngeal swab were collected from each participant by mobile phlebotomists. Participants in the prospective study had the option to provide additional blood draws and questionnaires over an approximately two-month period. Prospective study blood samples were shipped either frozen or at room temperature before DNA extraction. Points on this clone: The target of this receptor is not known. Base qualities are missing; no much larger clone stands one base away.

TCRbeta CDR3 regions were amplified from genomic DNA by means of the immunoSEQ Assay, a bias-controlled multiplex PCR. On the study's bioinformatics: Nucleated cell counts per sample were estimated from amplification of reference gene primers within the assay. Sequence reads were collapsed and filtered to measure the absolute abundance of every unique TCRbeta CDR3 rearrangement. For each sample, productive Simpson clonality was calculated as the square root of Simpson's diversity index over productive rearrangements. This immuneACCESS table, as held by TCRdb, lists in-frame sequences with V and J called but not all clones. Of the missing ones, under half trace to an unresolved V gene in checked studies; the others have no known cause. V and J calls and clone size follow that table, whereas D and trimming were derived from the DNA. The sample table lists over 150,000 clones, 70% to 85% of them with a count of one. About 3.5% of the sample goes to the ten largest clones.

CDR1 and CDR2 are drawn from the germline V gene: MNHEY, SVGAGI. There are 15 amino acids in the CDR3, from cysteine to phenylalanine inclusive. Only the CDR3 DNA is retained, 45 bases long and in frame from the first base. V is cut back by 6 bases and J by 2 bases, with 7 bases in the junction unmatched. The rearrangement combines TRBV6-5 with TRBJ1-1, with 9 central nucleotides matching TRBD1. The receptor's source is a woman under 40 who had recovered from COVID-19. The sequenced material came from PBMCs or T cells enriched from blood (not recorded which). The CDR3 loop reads CASSAYRGRNTEAFF. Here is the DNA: TGTGCCAGCAGCGCCTACAGGGGGCGTAACACTGAAGCTTTCTTT.